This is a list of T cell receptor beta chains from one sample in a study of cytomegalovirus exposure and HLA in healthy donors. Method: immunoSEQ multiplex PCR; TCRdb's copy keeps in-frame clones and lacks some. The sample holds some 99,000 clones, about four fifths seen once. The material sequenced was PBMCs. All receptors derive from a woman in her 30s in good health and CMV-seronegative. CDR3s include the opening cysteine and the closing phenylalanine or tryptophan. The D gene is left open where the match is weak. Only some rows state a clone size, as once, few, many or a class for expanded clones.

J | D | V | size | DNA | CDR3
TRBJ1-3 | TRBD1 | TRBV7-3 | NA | TGTGCCAGCAGCCCCAGTCCCGGGACAGGAACCTCTGGAAACACCATATATTTT | CASSPSPGTGTSGNTIYF
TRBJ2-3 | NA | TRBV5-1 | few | TGCGCCAGCAGCTTGAGGTGGGGCAACACAGATACGCAGTATTTT | CASSLRWGNTDTQYF
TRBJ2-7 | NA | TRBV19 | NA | TGTGCCAGTAGGTCCCGGGGAACGACCTACGAGCAGTACTTC | CASRSRGTTYEQYF
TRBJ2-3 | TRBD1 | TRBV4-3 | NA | TGCGCCAGCAGCCAATCCTGGGGACAGTTAACAGATACGCAGTATTTT | CASSQSWGQLTDTQYF
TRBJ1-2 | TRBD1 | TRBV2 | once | TGTGCCAGCAGTCCGAACAGGGGGGTAAATGGCTACACCTTC | CASSPNRGVNGYTF
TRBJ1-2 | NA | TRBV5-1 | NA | TGCGCCAGCAGCTCCCGCGGACTGTTTGATGATGGCTACACCTTC | CASSSRGLFDDGYTF
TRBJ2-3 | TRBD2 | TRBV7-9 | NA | TGTGCCAGCAGCCGACTAGCGGGAGATACGCAGTATTTT | CASSRLAGDTQYF
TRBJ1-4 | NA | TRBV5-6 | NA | TGTGCCAGCAGCTTCTGGCGCGTCGAGGGACTGTTTTTT | CASSFWRVEGLFF
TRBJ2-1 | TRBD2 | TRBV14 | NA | TGTGCCAGCAGCCAAGATCTGGCGGGAGGGCCGGGTAATGAGCAGTTCTTC | CASSQDLAGGPGNEQFF
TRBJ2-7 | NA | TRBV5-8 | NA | TGTGCCAGCAGCTTGGGTAGTTTCGCTTACGAGCAGTACTTC | CASSLGSFAYEQYF
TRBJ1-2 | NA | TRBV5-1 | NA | TGCGCCAGCAGCTTGGATCAGGTGGCTAACTATGGCTACACCTTC | CASSLDQVANYGYTF
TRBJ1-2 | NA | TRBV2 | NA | TGTGCCAGCTATGCTCCGGGCTATGGCTACACCTTC | CASYAPGYGYTF
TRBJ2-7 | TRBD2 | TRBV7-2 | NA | TGTGCCAGCAGGTACGGGACTAGCGGCCTTAGCTACGAGCAGTACTTC | CASRYGTSGLSYEQYF
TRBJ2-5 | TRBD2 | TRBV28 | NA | TGTGCCAGCAGTTCAGAGGGGAGGGTAGCAGGTGAGACCCAGTACTTC | CASSSEGRVAGETQYF
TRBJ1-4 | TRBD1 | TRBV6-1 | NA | TGTGCCAGTAGCGACAGGGGCGTCGTAGGTGAAAAACTGTTTTTT | CASSDRGVVGEKLFF
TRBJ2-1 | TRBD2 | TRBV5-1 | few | TGCGCCAGCACGGCCGGGACTAGCGGGGACAATGAGCAGTTCTTC | CASTAGTSGDNEQFF
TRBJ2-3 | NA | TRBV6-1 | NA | TGTGCCAGCACCCCTGGCGGGACGGGAACAGATACGCAGTATTTT | CASTPGGTGTDTQYF
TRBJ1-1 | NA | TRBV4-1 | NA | TGCGCCAGCAGCCAAGATAGCTTGCGGGGGCTCTACACTGAAGCTTTCTTT | CASSQDSLRGLYTEAFF
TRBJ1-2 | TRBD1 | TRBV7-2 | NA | TGTGCCAGCAGCTTAGCGAGGACAGGGGCCTACGGCTACACCTTC | CASSLARTGAYGYTF
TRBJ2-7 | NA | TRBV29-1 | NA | TGCAGCGTTGATTCGGGAAAAAGTGAGGAGCAGTACTTC | CSVDSGKSEEQYF
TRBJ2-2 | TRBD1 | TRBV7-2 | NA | TGTGCCAGCAGCTTAGACCGTGGACAGGGAATTAGAGGGGAGCTGTTTTTT | CASSLDRGQGIRGELFF
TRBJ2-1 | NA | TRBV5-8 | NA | TGTGCCAGCAGCTTGAGAGGCACCTACAATGAGCAGTTCTTC | CASSLRGTYNEQFF
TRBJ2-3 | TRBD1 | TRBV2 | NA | TGTGCCAGCAGTGAGGACAGGGGTGCAGATACGCAGTATTTT | CASSEDRGADTQYF
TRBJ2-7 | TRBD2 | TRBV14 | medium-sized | TGTGCCAGCAGCCAGAGCGGGAGCCTTTCCAGCTCCTACGAGCAGTACTTC | CASSQSGSLSSSYEQYF
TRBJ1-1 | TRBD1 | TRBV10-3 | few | TGTGCCATCAGTGAGACGGACAGGGAGAACACTGAAGCTTTCTTT | CAISETDRENTEAFF
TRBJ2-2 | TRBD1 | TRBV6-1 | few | TGTGCCAGCAGAGAAGACAGGGGTTCCCTAAACACCGGGGAGCTGTTTTTT | CASREDRGSLNTGELFF
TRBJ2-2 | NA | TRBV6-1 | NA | TGTGCCAGCAGTGACCCCGGGACAACGAAGGGCACCGGGGAGCTGTTTTTT | CASSDPGTTKGTGELFF
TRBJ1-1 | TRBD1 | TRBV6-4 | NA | TGTGCCAGCAGTGACACCCAGGGGGCTAGCGCTGAAGCTTTCTTT | CASSDTQGASAEAFF
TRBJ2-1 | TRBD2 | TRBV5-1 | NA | TGCGCCAGCAGCCAGCGGGAGGGATTTAATGAGCAGTTCTTC | CASSQREGFNEQFF
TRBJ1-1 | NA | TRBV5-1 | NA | TGCGCCAGCAGCTCCTATTTGAACACTGAAGCTTTCTTT | CASSSYLNTEAFF
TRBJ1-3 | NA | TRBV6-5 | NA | TGTGCCAGCACCCGGGGTGAGCGAAACACCATATATTTT | CASTRGERNTIYF
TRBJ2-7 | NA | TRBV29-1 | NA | TGCAGCGCCGAGGGGGGGGGCCCACCCTACGAGCAGTACTTC | CSAEGGGPPYEQYF
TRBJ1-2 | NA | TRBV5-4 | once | TGTGCCAGCAGCGCTCCCGAGGCGATCTATGGCTACACCTTC | CASSAPEAIYGYTF
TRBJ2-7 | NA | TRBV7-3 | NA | TGTGCCAGCAGCCTACAAGGGGGACACGAGCAGTACTTC | CASSLQGGHEQYF
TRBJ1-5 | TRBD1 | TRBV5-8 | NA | TGTGCCAGCAGCTCGGGACAGGTCAATCAGCCCCAGCATTTT | CASSSGQVNQPQHF
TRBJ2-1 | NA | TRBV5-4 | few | TGTGCCAGCAGCTTGGGCGGGAAAAGCTCCTACAATGAGCAGTTCTTC | CASSLGGKSSYNEQFF
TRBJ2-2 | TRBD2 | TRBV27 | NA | TGCGCCAGCAGTTATGGTCTAGCGGGACTCACCGGGGAGCTGTTTTTT | CASSYGLAGLTGELFF
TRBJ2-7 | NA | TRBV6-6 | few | TGTGCCAGCAGTTACTCTCCCAGTTCCTACGAGCAGTACTTC | CASSYSPSSYEQYF
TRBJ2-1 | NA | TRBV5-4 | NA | TGTGCCAGCAGCTTGGGGCAGGAAATCTACAATGAGCAGTTCTTC | CASSLGQEIYNEQFF
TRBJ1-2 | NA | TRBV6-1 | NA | TGTGCCAGCAGTCGCAGGGAGGAAGGCTATGGCTACACCTTC | CASSRREEGYGYTF
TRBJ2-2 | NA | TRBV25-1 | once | TGTGCCAGCAGTGAAGCTGTGGGGCGAGGCACCGGGGAGCTGTTTTTT | CASSEAVGRGTGELFF
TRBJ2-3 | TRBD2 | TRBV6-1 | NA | TGTGCCAGCTCTAGCGGGAGTTTGGGCACAGATACGCAGTATTTT | CASSSGSLGTDTQYF
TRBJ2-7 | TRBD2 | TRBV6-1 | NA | TGTGCCAGCAGTGATCCAGCGGGAGGTGAGCAGTACTTC | CASSDPAGGEQYF
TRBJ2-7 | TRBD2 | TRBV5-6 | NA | TGTGCCAGCAGCTTGGCCCTTTCGGGACTAACGGCCTACGAGCAGTACTTC | CASSLALSGLTAYEQYF
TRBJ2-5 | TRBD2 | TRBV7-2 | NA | TGTGCCAGCAGCTTAGCGGGAGGGCCAGGGGAGACCCAGTACTTC | CASSLAGGPGETQYF
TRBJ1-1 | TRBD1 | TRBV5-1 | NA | TGCGCCAGCAGCTCCGGAGACAGGGGAACTGAAGCTTTCTTT | CASSSGDRGTEAFF
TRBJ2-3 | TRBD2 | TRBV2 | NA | TGTGCCAGCATGCTAGCGGATAGCACAGATACGCAGTATTTT | CASMLADSTDTQYF
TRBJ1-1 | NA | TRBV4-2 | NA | TGTGCCAGCAGCCAGGGACTCGGGGTGAACACTGAAGCTTTCTTT | CASSQGLGVNTEAFF
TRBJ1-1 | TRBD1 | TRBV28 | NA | TGTGCCAGCAACCTAAGACAGGGTTGGACTGAAGCTTTCTTT | CASNLRQGWTEAFF
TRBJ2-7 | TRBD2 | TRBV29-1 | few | TGCAGCGTTCTAGGGGCCGGGGGGTGGGAGCAGTACTTC | CSVLGAGGWEQYF
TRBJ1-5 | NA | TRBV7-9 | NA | TGTGCCAGCAGCCCGGCACGGGGAAGTCAGCCCCAGCATTTT | CASSPARGSQPQHF
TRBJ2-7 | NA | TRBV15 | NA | TGTGCCACCAGCAGCCTACACGGGGCCTACGAGCAGTACTTC | CATSSLHGAYEQYF
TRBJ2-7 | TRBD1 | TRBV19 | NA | TGTGCCAGTTCTCCCTCCGGACAGGGGAAAACCGAGCAGTACTTC | CASSPSGQGKTEQYF
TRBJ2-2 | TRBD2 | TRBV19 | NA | TGTGCCAGTAGTATGCCCCTCTACGGGGGGGGCGTGAACACCGGGGAGCTGTTTTTT | CASSMPLYGGGVNTGELFF
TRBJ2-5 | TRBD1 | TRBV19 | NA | TGTGTCAGTAGCCGACAGGGCTGGGAGACCCAGTACTTC | CVSSRQGWETQYF
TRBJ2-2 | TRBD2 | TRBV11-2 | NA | TGTGCCAGCAGCCTAGAGTCTAGCGGGAGGCGCGGGGAGCTGTTTTTT | CASSLESSGRRGELFF
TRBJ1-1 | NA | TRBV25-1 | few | TGTGCCAGCAGTGTTGACAGGAACACTGAAGCTTTCTTT | CASSVDRNTEAFF
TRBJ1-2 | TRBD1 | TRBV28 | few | TGTGCCAGCAGTTGGGGGGACAGGGGGCGTCTTGGTTATGGCTACACCTTC | CASSWGDRGRLGYGYTF
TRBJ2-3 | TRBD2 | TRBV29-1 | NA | TGCAGCTTAACCCCAAGACTAGCGGGAGATACGCAGTATTTT | CSLTPRLAGDTQYF